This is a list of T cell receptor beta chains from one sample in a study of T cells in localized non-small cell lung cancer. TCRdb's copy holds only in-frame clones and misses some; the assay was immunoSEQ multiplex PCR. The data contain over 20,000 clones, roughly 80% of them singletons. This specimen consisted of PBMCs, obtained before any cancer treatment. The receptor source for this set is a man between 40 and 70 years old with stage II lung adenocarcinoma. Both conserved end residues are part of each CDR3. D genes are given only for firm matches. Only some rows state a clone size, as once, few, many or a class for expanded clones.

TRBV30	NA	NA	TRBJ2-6	CAWSVGVAGANVLTF	TGTGCCTGGAGTGTAGGGGTAGCTGGGGCCAACGTCCTGACTTTC
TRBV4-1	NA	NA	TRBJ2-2	CASSHAPNTGELFF	TGCGCCAGCAGCCACGCGCCGAACACCGGGGAGCTGTTTTTT
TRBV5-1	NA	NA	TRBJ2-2	CASSPGQSNTGELFF	TGCGCCAGCAGCCCCGGGCAGTCGAACACCGGGGAGCTGTTTTTT
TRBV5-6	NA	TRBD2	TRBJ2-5	CASSFSGGHQETQYF	TGTGCCAGCAGCTTTTCGGGGGGTCACCAAGAGACCCAGTACTTC
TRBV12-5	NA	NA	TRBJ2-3	CASVGFTDTQYF	TGTGCTAGTGTTGGGTTCACAGATACGCAGTATTTT
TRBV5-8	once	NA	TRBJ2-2	CASSYRGPGELFF	TGTGCCAGCAGTTATAGGGGCCCCGGGGAGCTGTTTTTT
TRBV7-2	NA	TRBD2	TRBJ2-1	CASSLSVSGTYNEQFF	TGTGCCAGCAGCTTATCGGTTAGCGGGACCTACAATGAGCAGTTCTTC
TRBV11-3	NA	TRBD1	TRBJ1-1	CASSFGQAGSAEAFF	TGTGCCAGCAGCTTTGGACAGGCTGGGTCGGCTGAAGCTTTCTTT
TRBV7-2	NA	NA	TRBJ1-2	CASSLGSAASGYGYTF	TGTGCCAGCAGCTTAGGTTCGGCGGCCTCGGGCTATGGCTACACCTTC
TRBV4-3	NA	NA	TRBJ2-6	CASSQDSAGLSGANVLTF	TGCGCCAGCAGCCAAGATTCGGCAGGCCTCTCTGGGGCCAACGTCCTGACTTTC
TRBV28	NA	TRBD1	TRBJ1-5	CASSSARTGAYSNQPQHF	TGTGCCAGCAGCTCCGCCCGGACAGGGGCCTATAGCAATCAGCCCCAGCATTTT
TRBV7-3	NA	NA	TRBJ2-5	CASSLSKEETQYF	TGTGCCAGCAGCTTATCGAAAGAAGAGACCCAGTACTTC
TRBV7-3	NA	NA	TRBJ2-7	CASSPDVGFYEQYF	TGTGCCAGCAGTCCCGACGTGGGATTCTACGAGCAGTACTTC
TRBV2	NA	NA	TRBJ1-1	CASSVTPGGPKAFF	TGTGCCAGCAGTGTCACCCCCGGGGGACCAAAAGCTTTCTTT
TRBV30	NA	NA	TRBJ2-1	CAGALSSYNEQFF	TGTGCCGGGGCGTTGAGCTCCTACAATGAGCAGTTCTTC
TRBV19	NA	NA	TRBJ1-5	CASSMTWKINQPQHF	TGTGCCAGTAGTATGACCTGGAAGATAAATCAGCCCCAGCATTTT
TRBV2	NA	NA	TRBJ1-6	CASTLTSSYNSPLHF	TGTGCCAGCACTTTGACGAGCTCCTATAATTCACCCCTCCACTTT
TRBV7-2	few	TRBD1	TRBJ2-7	CASSRTMGQRSYEQYF	TGTGCCAGCAGCCGTACAATGGGACAGCGCTCCTACGAGCAGTACTTC
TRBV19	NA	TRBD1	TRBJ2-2	CASSRTGGTGELFF	TGTGCCAGTAGTAGGACAGGCGGGACCGGGGAGCTGTTTTTT
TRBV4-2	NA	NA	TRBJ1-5	CASSQEDRGQPQHF	TGTGCCAGCAGCCAAGAGGATAGGGGTCAGCCCCAGCATTTT
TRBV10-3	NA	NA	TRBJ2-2	CAISAISNTGELFF	TGTGCCATCAGTGCGATCTCGAACACCGGGGAGCTGTTTTTT
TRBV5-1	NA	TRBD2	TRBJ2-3	CASSPRDGPRGDTQYF	TGCGCCAGCAGCCCGCGGGACGGGCCGCGGGGGGATACGCAGTATTTT
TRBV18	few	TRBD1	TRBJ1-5	CASPRGNKGQGAGQPQHF	TGTGCCAGCCCCCGGGGAAACAAGGGACAGGGGGCAGGGCAGCCCCAGCATTTT
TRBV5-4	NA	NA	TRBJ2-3	CASRFTLSGRVSDTQYF	TGTGCCAGCAGATTTACCCTTTCCGGGAGAGTCTCAGATACGCAGTATTTT
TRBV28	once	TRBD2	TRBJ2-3	CASSLRASGRGSTDTQYF	TGTGCCAGCAGTTTAAGGGCTAGCGGGAGAGGAAGCACAGATACGCAGTATTTT
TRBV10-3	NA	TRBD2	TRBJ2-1	CAISESLTSGVNEQFF	TGTGCCATCAGTGAGTCATTGACTAGCGGGGTGAATGAGCAGTTCTTC
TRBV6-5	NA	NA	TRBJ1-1	CASSYGSGIANTEAFF	TGTGCCAGCAGTTACGGATCTGGTATAGCGAACACTGAAGCTTTCTTT
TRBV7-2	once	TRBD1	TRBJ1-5	CASSLVTGGGQPQHF	TGTGCCAGCAGCTTAGTTACAGGGGGAGGACAGCCCCAGCATTTT
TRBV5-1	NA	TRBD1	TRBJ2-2	CASRKQGGNTGELFF	TGCGCCAGCAGGAAACAGGGGGGAAACACCGGGGAGCTGTTTTTT
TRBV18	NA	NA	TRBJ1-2	CASSPSGGANYGYTF	TGTGCCAGCTCACCATCGGGGGGCGCGAACTATGGCTACACCTTC
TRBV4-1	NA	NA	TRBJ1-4	CASSPDGNNEKLFF	TGCGCCAGCAGCCCCGATGGGAATAATGAAAAACTGTTTTTT
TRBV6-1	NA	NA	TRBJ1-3	CASSEGAVFSGNTIYF	TGTGCCAGCAGTGAAGGGGCCGTATTCTCTGGAAACACCATATATTTT
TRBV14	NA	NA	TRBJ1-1	CASSPGGTLTMGLAFF	TGTGCCAGCAGCCCCGGGGGGACACTGACGATGGGTTTAGCTTTCTTT
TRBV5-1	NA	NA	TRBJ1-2	CASSFGALYGYTF	TGCGCCAGCAGCTTCGGGGCCCTATATGGCTACACCTTC
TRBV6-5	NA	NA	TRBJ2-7	CASSPFHEQYF	TGTGCCAGCAGTCCCTTCCACGAGCAGTACTTC
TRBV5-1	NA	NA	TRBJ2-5	CASSSGPKETQYF	TGCGCCAGCAGCTCGGGTCCTAAAGAGACCCAGTACTTC
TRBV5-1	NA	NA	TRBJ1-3	CASSLQTGSGNTIYF	TGCGCCAGCAGCTTACAAACAGGGTCAGGAAACACCATATATTTT
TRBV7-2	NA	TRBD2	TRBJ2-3	CASSTGLAGFGTDTQYF	TGTGCCAGCAGCACGGGACTAGCGGGATTTGGCACAGATACGCAGTATTTT
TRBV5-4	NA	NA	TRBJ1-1	CASSLIGTEAFF	TGTGCCAGCAGCTTGATAGGGACTGAAGCTTTCTTT
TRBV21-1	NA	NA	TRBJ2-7	CASSNAGTYEQYF	TGTGCCAGCAGCAATGCGGGCACCTACGAGCAGTACTTC
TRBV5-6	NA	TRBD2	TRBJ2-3	CASSSLGTSATNTQYF	TGTGCCAGCAGCAGCCTAGGGACTAGCGCGACAAATACGCAGTATTTT
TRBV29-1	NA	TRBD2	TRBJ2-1	CSVGGLSGSENNEQFF	TGCAGCGTGGGCGGACTAAGCGGGAGCGAGAACAATGAGCAGTTCTTC
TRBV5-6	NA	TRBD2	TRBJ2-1	CASSPGLEKTLNTYNEQFF	TGTGCCAGCAGCCCGGGACTAGAAAAGACGTTAAACACCTACAATGAGCAGTTCTTC